This T cell receptor (beta chain) stems from a study of memory B cells and T cells in multiple sclerosis. CDR1 and CDR2 (germline): MNHEY, SMNVEV (reference sequence). This CDR3 contains 15 residues. Unmatched junction bases numbered 5, after V lost 1 base and J lost 6 bases. Study results and caveats: Compartments had unequal clone-set sizes, affecting shared clonotype counts.

This table comes from immunoSEQ multiplex PCR, and its TCRdb copy is limited to in-frame clones, with some not included. Among roughly 30,000 clones listed, more than 75% were seen once. On this clone: Its matching antigen is unknown.

Separate sequencing covered autoproliferating (CFSE-dim) and non-proliferating (CFSE-high) T cells from stimulus-free culture. Pooled replicate wells came from some 50 million CFSE-labeled PBMCs cultured roughly seven days without stimulus. PBMCs were labeled with 0.5 uM CFSE and cultured without exogenous stimuli. The sequenced sample consisted of PBMCs from blood kept in culture. This receptor was obtained from a human donor with multiple sclerosis. This rearrangement joins TRBV27 to TRBJ2-1; the match to TRBD2 covers 8 bases. The CDR3 DNA is TGTGCCAGCAGTTTATTAGCGGGGAGAGTCAATGAGCAGTTCTTC. Encoded protein: CASSLLAGRVNEQFF.